These T cell receptor beta chains were read from a single sample in a study of lymphopenia after photon versus proton radiotherapy. Generated by immunoSEQ multiplex PCR, the TCRdb table keeps only in-frame clones and is missing some. The sample consists of about 37,000 clones, about 85% of them appearing once. Here the sequenced sample was peripheral blood, taken from a patient treated with photon-based radiotherapy. These receptor sequences come from a man in his fifties with gastric cancer. Both conserved end residues are part of each CDR3. The order of the fields is J gene, clone size, D gene, V gene, CDR3 protein, CDR3 DNA. D genes are given only for firm matches. Clone size is shown for a subset of rows, as once, few, many or a class of expanded clone.

TRBJ2-2 | once | . | TRBV27 | CASSLGHRDTGELFF | TGTGCCAGCAGTTTGGGGCACAGAGACACCGGGGAGCTGTTTTTT
TRBJ1-5 | . | . | TRBV27 | CASSLERGGDSNQPQHF | TGTGCCAGCAGTTTAGAGCGAGGGGGGGATAGCAATCAGCCCCAGCATTTT
TRBJ2-7 | . | TRBD2 | TRBV7-6 | CASSALSGGEQYF | TGTGCCAGCAGCGCCCTTTCGGGAGGCGAGCAGTACTTC
TRBJ2-5 | . | . | TRBV29-1 | CSVVTGLRSKGQETQYF | TGCAGCGTGGTAACCGGGCTCCGTTCAAAGGGCCAAGAGACCCAGTACTTC
TRBJ2-7 | . | . | TRBV30 | CAWSGFGYEQYF | TGTGCCTGGAGTGGATTTGGCTACGAGCAGTACTTC
TRBJ1-1 | . | TRBD1 | TRBV28 | CASSGTGASYEAFF | TGTGCCAGCTCCGGGACAGGGGCTTCATATGAAGCTTTCTTT
TRBJ2-2 | . | . | TRBV7-3 | CASSEDPTRANTGELFF | TGTGCCAGCAGCGAAGACCCGACTAGGGCGAACACCGGGGAGCTGTTTTTT
TRBJ2-3 | . | . | TRBV9 | CASSVGRQITDTQYF | TGTGCCAGCAGCGTAGGAAGACAGATTACAGATACGCAGTATTTT
TRBJ1-3 | few | . | TRBV10-3 | CAIRRAGNTIYF | TGTGCCATCAGGCGGGCTGGAAACACCATATATTTT
TRBJ2-3 | . | TRBD2 | TRBV6-5 | CASSYFSSGSTDTQYF | TGTGCCAGCAGTTACTTTTCCAGCGGGAGTACAGATACGCAGTATTTT
TRBJ2-7 | . | . | TRBV2 | CASSESDYEQYF | TGTGCCAGCAGTGAATCAGATTACGAGCAGTACTTC
TRBJ2-1 | few | TRBD1 | TRBV14 | CASSQTRGRGNLDNEQFF | TGTGCCAGCAGCCAAACTAGGGGCAGGGGGAATTTGGATAATGAGCAGTTCTTC
TRBJ2-7 | . | TRBD2 | TRBV18 | CASSPREGLAGGSYEQYF | TGTGCCAGCTCACCTAGAGAAGGACTAGCGGGAGGGTCCTACGAGCAGTACTTC
TRBJ2-3 | . | TRBD1 | TRBV5-8 | CASSLGDRATDTQYF | TGTGCCAGCAGCTTGGGGGACAGGGCCACAGATACGCAGTATTTT
TRBJ2-7 | . | . | TRBV28 | CASRPYLDSLYEQYF | TGTGCCAGCAGACCCTATTTGGACAGCCTCTACGAGCAGTACTTC
TRBJ2-7 | . | . | TRBV10-1 | CASSRNRYEQYF | TGCGCCAGCAGTAGGAACCGGTACGAGCAGTACTTC
TRBJ1-2 | . | . | TRBV14 | CASSLNRVVEGYTF | TGTGCCAGCAGCCTCAACCGGGTCGTAGAGGGCTACACCTTC
TRBJ2-7 | once | . | TRBV5-5 | CASSSQVGYEQYF | TGTGCCAGCAGCTCACAGGTTGGCTACGAGCAGTACTTC
TRBJ2-3 | . | TRBD2 | TRBV5-1 | CASSLTSGRATDTQYF | TGCGCCAGCAGCTTGACTAGCGGGAGGGCGACAGATACGCAGTATTTT
TRBJ2-1 | . | TRBD2 | TRBV19 | CASSNIGGRGDEQFF | TGTGCCAGTAGTAATATTGGCGGGAGAGGAGATGAGCAGTTCTTC
TRBJ2-7 | . | . | TRBV28 | CASSTVTGIYEQYF | TGTGCCAGCAGTACCGTCACAGGGATCTACGAGCAGTACTTC
TRBJ1-1 | . | TRBD1 | TRBV5-4 | CASSLGRGKNTEAFF | TGTGCCAGCAGCTTGGGCAGGGGGAAGAACACTGAAGCTTTCTTT
TRBJ2-1 | . | TRBD1 | TRBV30 | CALPTGRYNEQFF | TGTGCCTTGCCGACAGGGCGTTACAATGAGCAGTTCTTC
TRBJ1-5 | . | . | TRBV19 | CASSIYLRAISNQPQHF | TGTGCCAGTAGTATTTACCTGAGGGCTATTAGCAATCAGCCCCAGCATTTT
TRBJ2-3 | . | . | TRBV29-1 | CSVEEGNRKTTDTQYF | TGCAGCGTTGAAGAGGGAAACAGAAAAACTACAGATACGCAGTATTTT
TRBJ2-2 | . | . | TRBV10-1 | CASSESGGTGELFF | TGCGCCAGCAGTGAGTCCGGGGGAACCGGGGAGCTGTTTTTT
TRBJ1-3 | . | TRBD1 | TRBV7-2 | CASSLQTGDGNTIYF | TGTGCCAGCAGCCTTCAGACAGGGGACGGAAACACCATATATTTT
TRBJ2-7 | . | TRBD1 | TRBV27 | CASSPTGMYEQYF | TGTGCCAGCAGTCCGACAGGGATGTACGAGCAGTACTTC
TRBJ2-7 | . | . | TRBV28 | CASTERGLPYEQYF | TGTGCCAGCACCGAGAGGGGCCTGCCCTACGAGCAGTACTTC
TRBJ1-2 | . | TRBD1 | TRBV6-5 | CARAGTEYGYTF | TGTGCCAGGGCCGGGACAGAGTATGGCTACACCTTC
TRBJ2-1 | . | . | TRBV10-3 | CAISELGTINAGQFF | TGTGCCATCAGTGAGTTAGGGACCATCAACGCGGGGCAGTTCTTC
TRBJ2-7 | . | TRBD1 | TRBV28 | CASSLRGRVSYEQYF | TGTGCCAGCAGTCTCAGGGGGCGCGTGTCATACGAGCAGTACTTC
TRBJ1-3 | . | . | TRBV9 | CASSPASGNTIYF | TGTGCCAGCAGCCCCGCCTCTGGAAACACCATATATTTT
TRBJ2-1 | . | . | TRBV11-2 | CASSSDGAILNEQFF | TGTGCCAGCAGCTCCGATGGGGCTATCTTGAATGAGCAGTTCTTC
TRBJ1-4 | . | TRBD1 | TRBV18 | CASSPPGQTSNEKLFF | TGTGCCAGCTCACCCCCGGGACAGACCTCTAATGAAAAACTGTTTTTT